These 9 T cell receptor beta chains share one sample of origin, sequenced in a study of T cell repertoires in cytomegalovirus infection. For these receptors, no antigen is known. Each CDR3 protein is one row after TCRdb ran MiXCR on the reads. The table lists about a million distinct CDR3 sequences, approximately 31% of them singletons. The sample was cultured CD8+ T cells from PBMCs, taken from culture after CMV antigen stimulation. Receptors originate from a human donor in good health (CMV status not recorded). Some clones in this sample may be carry-over from other donors' samples.

This chain uses TRBV6-6 with TRBJ2-7, with no clear D. The V and J ends lost 0 bases and 6 bases respectively, with 6 bases between them. This CDR3 region has 12 residues. CDR1 and CDR2 (germline): MNHNY, SVGAGI (reference sequence). In nucleotides, the CDR3 is TGTGCCAGCAGTTACTCGACTGGCGAGCAGTACTTC. Protein product: CASSYSTGEQYF.

This clonotype was seen only a few times. The chain combines TRBV4-1 with TRBJ2-3, with 9 bases identical to TRBD2. Germline V gene data show CDR1 as MGHRA and CDR2 as YSYEKL. The length of the CDR3 is 16 residues. With 3 bases clipped from V and 0 bases from J, the junction kept 4 bases outside the gene matches. In nucleotides, the CDR3 is TGCGCCAGCAGCCATCCCAGCGGGGGGAGCACAGATACGCAGTATTTT. Translated: CASSHPSGGSTDTQYF.

CDR3 sequence (DNA): TGTGCCAGCAGTTACTCGGACAGGGAAGAGACCCAGTACTTC. Its protein is CASSYSDREETQYF. This rearrangement joins TRBV6-5 to TRBJ2-5; 8 nucleotides align to TRBD1. Germline V CDR1 and CDR2: MNHEY, SVGAGI. The CDR3 sequence is 14 residues long. After removal of 0 bases from V and 3 bases from J, the junction contained 0 bases not matched to a gene.

V is TRBV27 and J is TRBJ1-6; 8 bases agree with TRBD1. Germline V CDR1 and CDR2: MNHEY, SMNVEV (reference sequence). V trimming: 3 bases; J trimming: 8 bases; junction bases outside the gene matches: 12. The CDR3 is made up of 17 amino acids. The CDR3 region has the DNA TGTGCCAGCAGTTTGACACAGGGGGTGGTATATCATTCACCCCTCCACTTT. Protein: CASSLTQGVVYHSPLHF.

The genes are TRBV12-3 or TRBV12-4 and TRBJ1-3; tentatively, D is TRBD1 (6 bases). This CDR3 is built from 15 residues. V was cut by 6 bases and J by 2 bases, with 14 bases left in between. CDR3 sequence (DNA): TGTGCCAGCAGCTGGCCGTACAGGGCTGGAAACACCATATATTTT. This codes for CASSWPYRAGNTIYF.

At least ten counts were recorded for this clonotype. V gene TRBV6-2 or TRBV6-3 combines with J gene TRBJ2-1, with 7 positions matching TRBD2. The V gene end was trimmed by 4 bases and the J gene end by 6 bases; junction bases not matched to a gene: 6. The CDR3 has 14 residues. CDR1 and CDR2 (germline): MNHEY, SVGEGT. This CDR3 reads CASSWGGVGNEQFF. CDR3 nucleotide sequence: TGTGCCAGCAGTTGGGGGGGGGTAGGCAATGAGCAGTTCTTC.

Points on this clonotype: This sequence may be a read error, since a much larger clone differs from it by one base. The chain carries TRBV6-1 and TRBJ2-1, with 7 bases identical to TRBD1. The germline CDR1 and CDR2 sequences are MNHNS and SASEGT. This CDR3 has 14 residues. The CDR3 here is CASTPDRHEGERFF. CDR3 DNA: TGTGCCAGCACCCCGGACAGGCATGAGGGGGAGCGGTTCTTC.

This clonotype was observed a few times. The chain joins TRBV7-6 to TRBJ2-1; 15 bases are shared with TRBD2. This CDR3 has 19 residues. J gave up 2 bases and V 3 bases, and 8 bases lay outside the gene matches. CDR1 is SGHVS and CDR2 is FNYEAQ in the germline V gene. For the CDR3, the DNA is TGTGCCAGCAGCTTTAGGGGGACTAGCGGGGGGAAGGCCTACAATGAGCAGTTCTTC. Protein sequence: CASSFRGTSGGKAYNEQFF.

This chain joins TRBV12-3 or TRBV12-4 and TRBJ2-1, with D perhaps TRBD2 (6 bases). Trimming removed 6 bases at V and 3 bases at J, with 9 bases between. This CDR3 has 13 residues. The CDR3 sequence is CASRGEDYNEQFF. As DNA, the CDR3 is TGTGCCAGCAGGGGGGAGGACTACAATGAGCAGTTCTTC.